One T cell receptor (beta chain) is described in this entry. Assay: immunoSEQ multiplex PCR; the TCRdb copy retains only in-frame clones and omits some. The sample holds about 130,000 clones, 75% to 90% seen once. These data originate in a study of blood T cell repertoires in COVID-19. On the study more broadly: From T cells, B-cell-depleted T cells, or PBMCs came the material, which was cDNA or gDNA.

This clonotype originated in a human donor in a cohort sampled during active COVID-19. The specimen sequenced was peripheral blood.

CDR3 sequence: CASNSKSRQMQYF. Here the CDR3 DNA reads TGCGCCAGCAACAGTAAATCCCGGCAGATGCAGTACTTC. The chain has TRBV23-1 and TRBJ2-7, with D unresolved. TRBV23-1 is sorted into the ORF group, with uncertain function. The V end was cut by 7 bases, the J end by 9 bases, with 19 bases between. The CDR3 loop spans 13 amino acids.